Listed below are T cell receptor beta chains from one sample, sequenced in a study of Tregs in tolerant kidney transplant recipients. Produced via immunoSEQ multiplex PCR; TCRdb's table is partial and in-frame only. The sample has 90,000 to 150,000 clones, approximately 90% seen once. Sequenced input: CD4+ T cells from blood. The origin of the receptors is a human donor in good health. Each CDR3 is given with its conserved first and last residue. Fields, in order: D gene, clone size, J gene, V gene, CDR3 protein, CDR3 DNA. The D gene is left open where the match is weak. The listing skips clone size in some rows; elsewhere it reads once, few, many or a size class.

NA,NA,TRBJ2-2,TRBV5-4,CASSFLAGNTGELFF,TGTGCCAGCAGCTTCCTCGCCGGGAACACCGGGGAGCTGTTTTTT
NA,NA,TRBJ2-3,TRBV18,CASSPSDLVDTQYF,TGTGCCAGCTCACCCTCGGACCTTGTTGATACGCAGTATTTT
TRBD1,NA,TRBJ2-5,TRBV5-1,CASSIGTGAWETQYF,TGCGCCAGCAGCATCGGGACAGGGGCTTGGGAGACCCAGTACTTC
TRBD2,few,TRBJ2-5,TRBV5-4,CASSATSGGRQETQYF,TGTGCCAGCAGCGCAACTAGCGGGGGCCGTCAAGAGACCCAGTACTTC
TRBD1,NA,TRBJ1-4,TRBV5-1,CASSRMGQNEKLFF,TGCGCCAGCAGCAGAATGGGACAGAATGAAAAACTGTTTTTT
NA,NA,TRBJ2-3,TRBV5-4,CASSLPPGSGTDTQYF,TGTGCCAGCAGCTTGCCTCCGGGAAGTGGCACAGATACGCAGTATTTT
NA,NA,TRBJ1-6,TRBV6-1,CASMVQGRNSPLHF,TGTGCCAGCATGGTACAGGGTAGAAATTCACCCCTCCACTTT
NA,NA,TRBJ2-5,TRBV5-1,CASSLIGTQETQYF,TGCGCCAGCAGCTTGATTGGAACCCAAGAGACCCAGTACTTC
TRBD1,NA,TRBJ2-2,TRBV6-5,CASSQRTGQRGELFF,TGTGCCAGCAGTCAAAGGACAGGGCAACGCGGGGAGCTGTTTTTT
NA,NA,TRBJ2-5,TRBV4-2,CASSQRLQETQYF,TGTGCCAGCAGCCAACGACTACAAGAGACCCAGTACTTC
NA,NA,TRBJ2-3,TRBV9,CASSVGRALGRDTQYF,TGTGCCAGCAGCGTAGGCCGGGCCCTGGGACGAGATACGCAGTATTTT
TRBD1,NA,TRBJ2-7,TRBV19,CASTQGQGYRQYF,TGTGCCAGTACTCAGGGACAGGGGTACCGGCAGTACTTC
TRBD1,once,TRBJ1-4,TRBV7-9,CASSLQTGREKLFF,TGTGCCAGCAGCTTACAGACAGGGAGAGAAAAACTGTTTTTT
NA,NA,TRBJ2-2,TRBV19,CASSVTNTGELFF,TGTGCCAGTAGCGTGACGAACACCGGGGAGCTGTTTTTT
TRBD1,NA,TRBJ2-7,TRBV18,CASSPYPGTGVGYEQYF,TGTGCCAGCTCACCTTACCCCGGGACAGGGGTCGGATACGAGCAGTACTTC
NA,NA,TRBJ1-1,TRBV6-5,CASSYGRSPVNTEAFF,TGTGCCAGCAGTTACGGGAGGAGCCCAGTGAACACTGAAGCTTTCTTT
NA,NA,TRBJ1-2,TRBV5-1,CASSLGSPGGYGYTF,TGCGCCAGCAGCTTGGGATCACCGGGGGGATATGGCTACACCTTC
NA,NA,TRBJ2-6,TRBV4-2,CASSQARSVSGANVLTF,TGTGCCAGCAGCCAAGCCAGGTCCGTTTCTGGGGCCAACGTCCTGACTTTC
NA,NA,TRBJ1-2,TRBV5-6,CASSLEGRGYGYTF,TGTGCCAGCAGCCTCGAGGGGAGAGGCTATGGCTACACCTTC
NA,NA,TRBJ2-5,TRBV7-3,CASSPGGAFQETQYF,TGTGCCAGCAGCCCAGGCGGGGCTTTCCAAGAGACCCAGTACTTC
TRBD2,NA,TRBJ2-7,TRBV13,CASSLASGSNEQYF,TGTGCCAGCAGCTTGGCTAGCGGGAGTAACGAGCAGTACTTC
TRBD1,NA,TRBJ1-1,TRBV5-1,CASSLSGQGGYTEAFF,TGCGCCAGCAGCTTGTCGGGACAGGGAGGATACACTGAAGCTTTCTTT
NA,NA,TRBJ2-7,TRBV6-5,CASKDLYEQYF,TGTGCCAGCAAGGACCTCTACGAGCAGTACTTC
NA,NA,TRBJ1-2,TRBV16,CASSLTGTNGYTF,TGTGCCAGCAGCCTTACAGGGACAAATGGCTACACCTTC
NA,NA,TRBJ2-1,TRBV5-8,CASSPAPDRREFF,TGTGCCAGCAGCCCGGCACCGGACAGGAGGGAGTTCTTC
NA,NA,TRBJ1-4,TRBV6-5,CASSYRAGEKLFF,TGTGCCAGCAGTTACAGGGCAGGTGAAAAACTGTTTTTT
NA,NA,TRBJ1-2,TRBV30,CAWSVTRTQAGGYTF,TGTGCCTGGAGTGTTACACGGACCCAAGCGGGTGGCTACACCTTC
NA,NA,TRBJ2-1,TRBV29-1,CSVEVLVVHNNEQFF,TGCAGCGTTGAAGTGTTAGTGGTACATAACAATGAGCAGTTCTTC
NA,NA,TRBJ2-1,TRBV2,CASSTIGGGTYNEQFF,TGTGCCAGCAGTACGATAGGGGGGGGCACCTACAATGAGCAGTTCTTC
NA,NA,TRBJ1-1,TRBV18,CASSPQPGGTEAFF,TGTGCCAGCTCACCACAGCCGGGAGGAACTGAAGCTTTCTTT
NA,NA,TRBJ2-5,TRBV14,CASSLLFSETQYF,TGTGCCAGCAGCCTCCTGTTTTCTGAGACCCAGTACTTC
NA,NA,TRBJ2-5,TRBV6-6,CASSQGGVGAETQYF,TGTGCCAGCAGTCAAGGGGGTGTGGGAGCAGAGACCCAGTACTTC
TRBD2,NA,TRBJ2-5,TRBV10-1,CASSEIPGGLETQYF,TGCGCCAGCAGTGAGATTCCGGGAGGATTGGAGACCCAGTACTTC
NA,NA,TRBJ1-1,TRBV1,CTSSQVRIGQSRTEAFF,TGCACCAGCAGCCAAGTTCGGATAGGGCAGTCGAGAACTGAAGCTTTCTTT
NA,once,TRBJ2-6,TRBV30,CAGVSAGANVLTF,TGTGCCGGAGTGTCTGCAGGGGCCAACGTCCTGACTTTC
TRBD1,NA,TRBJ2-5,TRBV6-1,CASSSDRLTQETQYF,TGTGCCAGCAGTTCGGACAGGTTGACTCAAGAGACCCAGTACTTC
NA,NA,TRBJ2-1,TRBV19,CASSFPDASLRGEQFF,TGTGCCAGTAGTTTCCCGGACGCCTCCCTCCGGGGTGAGCAGTTCTTC
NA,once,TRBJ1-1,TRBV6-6,CASIALGRYTEAFF,TGTGCCAGCATCGCACTAGGACGGTACACTGAAGCTTTCTTT
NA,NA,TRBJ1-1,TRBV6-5,CASSSSKRTEAFF,TGTGCCAGCAGTTCAAGCAAACGCACTGAAGCTTTCTTT
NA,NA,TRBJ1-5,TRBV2,CASSDLDYSNQPQHF,TGTGCCAGCAGTGATTTGGATTATAGCAATCAGCCCCAGCATTTT
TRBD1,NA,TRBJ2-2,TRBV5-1,CASTSTGGYTGELFF,TGCGCCAGCACTTCGACAGGGGGGTACACCGGGGAGCTGTTTTTT
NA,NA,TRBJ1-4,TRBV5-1,CASSWTGMGEKLFF,TGCGCCAGCAGCTGGACGGGGATGGGGGAAAAACTGTTTTTT
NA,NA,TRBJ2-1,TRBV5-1,CASSLPKQGNEQFF,TGCGCCAGCAGCCTCCCCAAACAGGGCAATGAGCAGTTCTTC
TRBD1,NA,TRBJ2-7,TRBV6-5,CASSYQTGGEQYF,TGTGCCAGCAGTTACCAGACAGGGGGCGAGCAGTACTTC
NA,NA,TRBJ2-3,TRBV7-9,CASSFPGADTQYF,TGTGCCAGCAGCTTTCCAGGGGCAGATACGCAGTATTTT
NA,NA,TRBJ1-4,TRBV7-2,CASSQLGMTNEKLFF,TGTGCCAGCAGCCAGTTGGGGATGACTAATGAAAAACTGTTTTTT
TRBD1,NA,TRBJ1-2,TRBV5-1,CASSLGDRVSYGYTF,TGCGCCAGCAGCTTGGGGGACAGGGTTTCCTATGGCTACACCTTC
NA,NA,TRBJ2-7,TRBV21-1,CASSKKSDYPYEQYF,TGTGCCAGCAGCAAAAAGAGTGACTACCCCTACGAGCAGTACTTC
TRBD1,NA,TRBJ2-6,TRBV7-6,CASSPGQGAAGANVLTF,TGTGCCAGCAGCCCGGGACAGGGGGCCGCTGGGGCCAACGTCCTGACTTTC
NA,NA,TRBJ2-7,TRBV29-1,CSAGTRYEQYF,TGCAGCGCCGGGACAAGATACGAGCAGTACTTC
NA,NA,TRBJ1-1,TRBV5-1,CASSQGAGGTEAFF,TGCGCCAGCAGCCAGGGAGCAGGAGGTACTGAAGCTTTCTTT
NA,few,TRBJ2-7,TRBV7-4,CASSPKKGYEQYF,TGTGCCAGCAGCCCAAAAAAGGGGTACGAGCAGTACTTC
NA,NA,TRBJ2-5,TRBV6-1,CASSVRAAQYF,TGTGCCAGCAGTGTCAGGGCGGCCCAGTACTTC
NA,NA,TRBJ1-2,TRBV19,CASSLRRRTNYGYTF,TGTGCCAGTAGTCTTCGCCGAAGGACAAACTATGGCTACACCTTC
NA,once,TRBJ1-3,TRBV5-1,CASSLADGATIYF,TGCGCCAGCAGCTTGGCCGATGGGGCCACCATATATTTT